Below are 16 T cell receptor beta chains sequenced from a single sample in a study of cytomegalovirus exposure and HLA in healthy donors. Sequencing was performed with immunoSEQ multiplex PCR; in TCRdb, only in-frame clones are kept and a portion is missing. The sample lists over 200,000 clones; 88% were seen once. The sample consisted of PBMCs. The receptor set was obtained from a woman aged 18-29 years in good health and CMV-seronegative.

The chain recombines TRBV9 with TRBJ2-7, with 8 bases fitting TRBD1. Unmatched junction bases numbered 2, after V lost 0 bases and J lost 3 bases. The germline CDR1 and CDR2 sequences are SGDLS and YYNGEE. The length of the CDR3 is 14 residues. The CDR3 nucleotides read TGTGCCAGCAGCGTAGCTACAGGGGGCTACGAGCAGTACTTC. As protein: CASSVATGGYEQYF.

J is TRBJ1-3 and V is TRBV5-1, with a weak D call TRBD1 (6 bases). CDR1 and CDR2 from the germline V gene are SGHRS and YFSETQ. The CDR3 is 15 amino acids. The V end lost 4 bases, the J end lost 0 bases, and 11 bases lay between the germline ends. CDR3 DNA sequence: TGCGCCAGCAGCCAGACAGGCTACTCTGGAAACACCATATATTTT. Encoded protein: CASSQTGYSGNTIYF. The complete variable domain, with remaining parts taken from reference TRBV5-1 and TRBJ1-3, reads KAGVTQTPRYLIKTRGQQVTLSCSPISGHRSVSWYQQTPGQGLQFLFEYFSETQRNKGNFPGRFSGRQFSNSRSEMNVSTLELGDSALYLCASSQTGYSGNTIYFGEGSWLTVV.

As for this clone: Distinct nucleotide sequences in the sample also encode this CDR3. The rearrangement joins TRBV30 to TRBJ2-7; 8 nucleotides align to TRBD1. Per the germline V gene, CDR1 is GTSNPN and CDR2 is SVGIG (reference sequence). Trimming removed 5 bases from V and 3 bases from J; junction bases left unmatched: 3. The CDR3 runs 12 residues. The CDR3 DNA sequence: TGTGCCTGGTCCACAGGGGGCTACGAGCAGTACTTC. Translating gives CAWSTGGYEQYF.

The V call is TRBV6-5, the J call TRBJ2-1; D is possibly TRBD2 (5 bases). V dropped 2 bases and J dropped 9 bases, with 11 bases sitting between them. The germline gives CDR1 MNHEY, CDR2 SVGAGI. The CDR3 is 13 residues long. The CDR3 here is CASSYGRRSEQFF. The CDR3 region has the DNA TGTGCCAGCAGTTACGGGAGAAGAAGTGAGCAGTTCTTC.

In nucleotides, the CDR3 is TGCGCCAGCAGCCAAGATGGTCCGGTCTCAGACAGGCTCGGAGTATTACCGCAGTATTTT. Encoded protein: CASSQDGPVSDRLGVLPQYF. The chain recombines TRBV4-3 with TRBJ2-3; TRBD1 is a possible D gene (6 bases). Looked up from germline, CDR1 is LGHNA and CDR2 is YSLEER. Trimming took 0 bases from V and 10 from J, leaving 32 bases between them. The CDR3 covers 20 residues.

J is TRBJ2-7 and V is TRBV7-9, with unresolved D. Trimming cost V 5 bases and J 4 bases, with 15 bases left between them. Looked up from germline, CDR1 is SEHNR and CDR2 is FQNEAQ (reference sequence). This CDR3 contains 14 residues. The CDR3 is CASSPPELWYEQYF. In DNA, the CDR3 is TGTGCCAGCAGCCCCCCTGAGTTGTGGTACGAGCAGTACTTC.

The chain employs TRBV4-2 and TRBJ2-3, with 7 bases that match TRBD2. J gave up 2 bases and V 6 bases, and 11 bases lay outside the gene matches. The CDR3 is made up of 16 amino acids. Per germline, CDR1 LGHNA and CDR2 YNFKEQ. This CDR3 is CASRPGEGQITDTQYF. CDR3 DNA sequence: TGTGCCAGCAGACCGGGGGAGGGGCAAATCACAGATACGCAGTATTTT.

The chain links TRBV27 to TRBJ2-3, with 11 bases matching TRBD2. The CDR3 loop spans 16 amino acids. V lost 2 bases, J lost 6 bases, and 7 bases stayed unmatched. Germline loops: CDR1 MNHEY, CDR2 SMNVEV (reference sequence). CDR3 in DNA: TGTGCCAGCAGTTTACTCCTCGGGACTAGCGGTGATACGCAGTATTTT. Translating it yields CASSLLLGTSGDTQYF.

The gene calls are TRBV29-1 and TRBJ2-1, with D possibly TRBD1 on 5 matching bases. The germline CDR1 and CDR2 sequences are SQVTM and ANQGSEA. The CDR3 is 17 residues long. The germline V and J ends were trimmed by 3 bases and 0 bases, with 18 bases remaining between them. The CDR3 loop reads CSVDGGAKPSSYNEQFF. DNA for the CDR3: TGCAGCGTTGATGGTGGGGCAAAGCCGAGCTCCTACAATGAGCAGTTCTTC.

The chain couples TRBV30 to TRBJ1-2; D unresolved. The length of the CDR3 is 11 residues. Germline V gene lookup returns CDR1 GTSNPN and CDR2 SVGIG (reference sequence). The V end was cut by 2 bases, the J end by 6 bases, with 7 bases between. The CDR3 DNA sequence: TGTGCCTGGAGTCTGAGGGATGGCTACACCTTC. This sequence encodes CAWSLRDGYTF.

With respect to this clone: One junction end does not reproduce the germline sequence, and a read error may be involved. The chain joins TRBV5-4 to TRBJ2-7; 9 nucleotides agree with TRBD2. The CDR3 sequence is 16 residues long. Germline V gene lookup returns CDR1 SGHNT and CDR2 YYREEE (reference sequence). The CDR3 here is CASSLGAGGRAYEQYF. For the CDR3, the DNA is TGTGCCAGCAGTTTGGGAGCCGGCGGGAGGGCCTACGAGCAGTACTTC.

The chain links TRBV4-1 to TRBJ2-2; D uncertain. The CDR3 runs to 15 residues. V dropped 0 bases and J dropped 2 bases, with 7 bases sitting between them. In germline, CDR1 is MGHRA, CDR2 YSYEKL. The CDR3 here is CASSQDRENTGELFF. For the CDR3, the DNA is TGCGCCAGCAGCCAAGACCGAGAAAACACCGGGGAGCTGTTTTTT.

The CDR3, as DNA: TGCAGTACAGGGTTCGACACTGAAGCTTTCTTT. As protein: CSTGFDTEAFF. V usage is TRBV20-1 and J usage is TRBJ1-1; a possible D gene is TRBD1 (6 bases). Per the germline V gene, CDR1 is DFQATT and CDR2 is SNEGSKA (reference sequence). The length of the CDR3 is 11 residues. Deletions cut 8 bases from V and 3 bases from J, with 10 bases between.

The V and J genes are TRBV7-9 and TRBJ2-3, with D possibly TRBD2 on 5 matching bases. CDR3 length equals 14 residues. V lost 2 bases to trimming and J lost 6 bases, with 12 bases between them. Germline V gene data show CDR1 as SEHNR and CDR2 as FQNEAQ (reference sequence). The CDR3 sequence is CASSLNPSIDTQYF. CDR3 sequence (DNA): TGTGCCAGCAGCTTAAACCCTAGCATCGATACGCAGTATTTT.

The chain has TRBV28 and TRBJ1-1, with D perhaps TRBD1 (5 bases). Looked up from germline, CDR1 is MDHEN and CDR2 is SYDVKM. The V end was cut by 3 bases, the J end by 3 bases, with 11 bases between. The CDR3 spans 14 residues. As DNA, the CDR3 is TGTGCCAGCAGTTTTCGGGGGGAGTACACTGAAGCTTTCTTT. Its translation: CASSFRGEYTEAFF.

The J gene is TRBJ2-7, the V gene TRBV14; D is unresolved. This CDR3 has 13 residues. Germline assignment: CDR1 SGHDN and CDR2 FVKESK. V dropped 0 bases and J dropped 3 bases, with 6 bases sitting between them. As DNA, the CDR3 is TGTGCCAGCAGCCAAGATCACGGCTACGAGCAGTACTTC. Protein: CASSQDHGYEQYF.